This T cell receptor (beta chain) originates from a study of cytomegalovirus exposure and HLA in healthy donors. Use of 60 Vbeta and 13 Jbeta primers characterized the PCR. Sequenced by immunoSEQ multiplex PCR; TCRdb stores in-frame clones only, minus some. The sample has some 57,000 clones, more than 80% seen once. In the case of this clone: The target antigen is unknown.

Findings and limits, study-wide: Most observed TCR sequences were rare, whereas some public TCRs were detected in many donors.

The sample comprised PBMCs. The receptor was derived from a man aged 25 to 40 in good health and CMV-seropositive.

The CDR3 DNA is TGTGCCAGCAGTGACAGGGGGCGCCCAGAGACCCAGTACTTC. Encoded protein: CASSDRGRPETQYF. The chain couples TRBV6-5 to TRBJ2-5, with 10 positions matching TRBD1. Germline values: CDR1 MNHEY, CDR2 SVGAGI. V shed 5 bases, J shed 4 bases, and the junction held 4 bases outside the gene matches. This CDR3 has 14 amino acids.